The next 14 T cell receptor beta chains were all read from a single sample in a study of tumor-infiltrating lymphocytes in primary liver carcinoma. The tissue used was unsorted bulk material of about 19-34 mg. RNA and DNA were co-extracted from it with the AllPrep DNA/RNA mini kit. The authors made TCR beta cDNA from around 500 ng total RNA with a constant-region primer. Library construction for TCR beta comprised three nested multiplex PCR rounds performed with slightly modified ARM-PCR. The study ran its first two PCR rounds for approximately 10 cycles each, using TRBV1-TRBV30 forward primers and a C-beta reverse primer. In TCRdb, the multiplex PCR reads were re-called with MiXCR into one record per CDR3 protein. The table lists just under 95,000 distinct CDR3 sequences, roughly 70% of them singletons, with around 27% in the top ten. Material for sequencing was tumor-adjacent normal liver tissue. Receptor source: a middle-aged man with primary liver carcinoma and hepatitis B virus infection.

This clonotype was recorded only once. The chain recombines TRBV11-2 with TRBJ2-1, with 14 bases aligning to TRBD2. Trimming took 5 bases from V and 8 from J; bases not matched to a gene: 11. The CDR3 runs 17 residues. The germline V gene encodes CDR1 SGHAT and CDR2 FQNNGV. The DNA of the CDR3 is TGTGCCAGCAGCAGGAGACTAGCGGGAGGGCCGGGGGATGAGCAGTTCTTC. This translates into CASSRRLAGGPGDEQFF.

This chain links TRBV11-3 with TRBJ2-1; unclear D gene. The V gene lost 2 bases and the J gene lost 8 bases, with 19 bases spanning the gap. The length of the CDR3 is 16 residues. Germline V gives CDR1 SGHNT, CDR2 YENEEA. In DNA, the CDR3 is TGTGCCAGCAGCTTATGTGGGCTTGGTCCGTACCATGAGCAGTTCTTC. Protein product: CASSLCGLGPYHEQFF.

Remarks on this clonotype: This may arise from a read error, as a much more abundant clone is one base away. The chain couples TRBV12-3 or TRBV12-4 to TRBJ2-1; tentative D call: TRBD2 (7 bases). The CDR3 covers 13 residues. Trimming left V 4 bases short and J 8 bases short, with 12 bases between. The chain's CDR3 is CASSWDYRDEQFF. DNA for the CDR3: TGTGCCAGCAGTTGGGACTACAGGGATGAGCAGTTCTTC.

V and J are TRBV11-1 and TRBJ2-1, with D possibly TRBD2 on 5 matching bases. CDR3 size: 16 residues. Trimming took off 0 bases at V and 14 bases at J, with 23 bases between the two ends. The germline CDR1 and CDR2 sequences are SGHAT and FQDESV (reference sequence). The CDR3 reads CASSLARVGLYNGKFF. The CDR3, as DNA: TGTGCCAGCAGCTTAGCGCGGGTAGGGCTCTACAATGGGAAGTTCTTC.

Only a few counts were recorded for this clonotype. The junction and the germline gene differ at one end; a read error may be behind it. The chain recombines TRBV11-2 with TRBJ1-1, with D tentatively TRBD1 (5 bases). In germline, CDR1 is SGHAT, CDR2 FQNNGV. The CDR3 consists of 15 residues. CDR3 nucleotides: TGTGTCAGCAGCGCACCCGGGGGAGTGAACACTGAAGCTTTCTTT. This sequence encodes CVSSAPGGVNTEAFF.

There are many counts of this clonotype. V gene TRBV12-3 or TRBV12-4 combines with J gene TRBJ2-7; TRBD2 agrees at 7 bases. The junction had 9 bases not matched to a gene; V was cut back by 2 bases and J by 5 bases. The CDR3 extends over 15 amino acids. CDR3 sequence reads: CASSLSGIVPHEQYF. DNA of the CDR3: TGTGCCAGCAGTTTAAGCGGGATTGTCCCCCACGAGCAGTACTTC.

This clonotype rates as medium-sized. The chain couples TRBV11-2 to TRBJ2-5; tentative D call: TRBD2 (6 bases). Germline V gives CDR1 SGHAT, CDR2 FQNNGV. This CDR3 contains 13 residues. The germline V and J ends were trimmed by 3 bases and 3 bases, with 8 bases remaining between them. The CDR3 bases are TGTGCCAGCAGCTTCTCGGGGGAAGAGACCCAGTACTTC. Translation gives CASSFSGEETQYF.

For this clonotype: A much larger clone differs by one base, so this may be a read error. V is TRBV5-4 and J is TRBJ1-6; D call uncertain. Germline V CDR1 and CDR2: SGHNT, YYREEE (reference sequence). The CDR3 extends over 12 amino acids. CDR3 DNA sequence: TGTGCCAGCAACAACGTTAATTCACCCTTCCACTTT. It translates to CASNNVNSPFHF.

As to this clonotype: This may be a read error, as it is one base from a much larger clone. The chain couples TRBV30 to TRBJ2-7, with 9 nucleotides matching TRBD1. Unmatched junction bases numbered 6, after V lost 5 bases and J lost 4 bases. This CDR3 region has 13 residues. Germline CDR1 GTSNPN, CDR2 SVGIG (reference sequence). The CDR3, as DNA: TGTGCCTGGGGTGCGACAGGGGGGTACGAGCAGTACTTC. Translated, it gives CAWGATGGYEQYF.

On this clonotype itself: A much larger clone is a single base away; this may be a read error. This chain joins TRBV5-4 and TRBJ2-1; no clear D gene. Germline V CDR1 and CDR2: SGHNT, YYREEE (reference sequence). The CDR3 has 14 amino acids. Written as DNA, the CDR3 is TGTGCCGGCAGCTTGCCGCAGCAGTACAATGAGCAGTTCTTC. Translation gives CAGSLPQQYNEQFF.

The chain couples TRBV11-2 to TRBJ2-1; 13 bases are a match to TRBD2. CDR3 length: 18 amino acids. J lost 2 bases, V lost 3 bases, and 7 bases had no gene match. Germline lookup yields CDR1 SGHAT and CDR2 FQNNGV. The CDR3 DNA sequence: TGTGCCAGCAGCTTTCCTGGACTAGCGGGAGAGCCCTACAATGAGCAGTTCTTC. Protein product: CASSFPGLAGEPYNEQFF.

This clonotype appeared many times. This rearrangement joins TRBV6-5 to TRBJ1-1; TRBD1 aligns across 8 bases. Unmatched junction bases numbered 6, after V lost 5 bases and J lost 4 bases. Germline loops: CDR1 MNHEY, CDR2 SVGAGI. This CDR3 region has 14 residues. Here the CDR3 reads CASSPTGVGTEAFF. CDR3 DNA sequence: TGTGCCAGCAGTCCGACAGGGGTGGGCACTGAAGCTTTCTTT.

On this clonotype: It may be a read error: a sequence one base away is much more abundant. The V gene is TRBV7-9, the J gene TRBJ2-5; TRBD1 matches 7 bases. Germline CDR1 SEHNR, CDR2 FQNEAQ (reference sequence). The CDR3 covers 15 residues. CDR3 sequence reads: CASSLQQQGSETHYF. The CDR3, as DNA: TGTGCCAGCAGCTTACAGCAACAGGGGTCAGAGACCCATTACTTC.

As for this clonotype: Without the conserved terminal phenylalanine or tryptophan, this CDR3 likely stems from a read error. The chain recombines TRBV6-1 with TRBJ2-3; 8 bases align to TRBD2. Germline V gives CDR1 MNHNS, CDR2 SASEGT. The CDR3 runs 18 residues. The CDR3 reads CASSGPASGPYSTDTQYY. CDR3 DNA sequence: TGTGCCAGCAGTGGACCAGCTAGCGGGCCGTATAGCACGGATACGCAGTATTAT.